The 6 T cell receptor beta chains given below trace back to one sample, sequenced in a study of immune evolution from preneoplasia to lung adenocarcinoma. Clones were read by immunoSEQ multiplex PCR, and TCRdb kept only the in-frame ones, dropping some. Of around 9,900 clones listed, about 88% are singletons. Sequencing was performed on FFPE invasive lung adenocarcinoma tissue. These receptors were taken from an older person with invasive lung adenocarcinoma. Some clones in this sample may be carry-over from other donors' samples.

The sample holds one count of this clone. The chain links TRBV30 to TRBJ1-1; D gene ambiguous. The CDR3 is made up of 16 amino acids. Trimming took 0 bases from V and 4 from J, leaving 18 bases between them. Germline CDR1 and CDR2: GTSNPN and SVGIG (reference sequence). The CDR3 DNA follows: TGTGCCTGGAGTGTAGGCCCAACGGGTACGGTCACTGAAGCTTTCTTT. Residues: CAWSVGPTGTVTEAFF.

V gene TRBV5-4 combines with J gene TRBJ2-3, with no clear D. The germline V and J ends were trimmed by 1 base and 4 bases, with 4 bases remaining between them. Germline values: CDR1 SGHNT, CDR2 YYREEE (reference sequence). The CDR3 is 12 amino acids. DNA of the CDR3: TGTGCCAGCAGCTTGTTCGCAGATACGCAGTATTTT. This encodes CASSLFADTQYF.

J is TRBJ2-2 and V is TRBV28; the D is unclear. This CDR3 spans 16 amino acids. Germline-derived CDR1 and CDR2 are MDHEN and SYDVKM. Trimming shortened V by 3 bases and J by 1 base, and 12 bases separated the two germline ends. Here the CDR3 DNA reads TGTGCCAGCAGTTTTGAGGACCTCAGGAACACCGGGGAGCTGTTTTTT. Amino acids: CASSFEDLRNTGELFF.

The V call is TRBV6-1, the J call TRBJ1-1, with D possibly matching TRBD1 (5 bases). Trimming left V 6 bases short and J 8 bases short, with 10 bases between. The CDR3 consists of 11 residues. Germline V lookup: CDR1 MNHNS, CDR2 SASEGT. The CDR3 sequence: CASRGTDEAFF. CDR3 DNA sequence: TGTGCCAGCAGGGGGACGGACGAAGCTTTCTTT.

The chain combines TRBV7-9 with TRBJ1-4; 9 nucleotides agree with TRBD1. The ends lost 5 bases at V and 7 bases at J; junction bases unmatched: 5. This CDR3 is 14 amino acids long. Germline V gene sequence: CDR1 SEHNR, CDR2 FQNEAQ (reference sequence). This CDR3 is CASSMGQGGEKLFF. CDR3 sequence (DNA): TGTGCCAGCAGCATGGGACAGGGAGGTGAAAAACTGTTTTTT.

This rearrangement joins TRBV6-5 to TRBJ1-2; 9 bases fit TRBD1. The CDR3 is 14 residues long. Trimming took 4 bases from V and 6 from J; bases not matched to a gene: 6. Germline V gives CDR1 MNHEY, CDR2 SVGAGI. The DNA for the CDR3 is TGTGCCAGCAGTTGGGGACAGGGCCGGGATGGCTACACCTTC. It translates to CASSWGQGRDGYTF.